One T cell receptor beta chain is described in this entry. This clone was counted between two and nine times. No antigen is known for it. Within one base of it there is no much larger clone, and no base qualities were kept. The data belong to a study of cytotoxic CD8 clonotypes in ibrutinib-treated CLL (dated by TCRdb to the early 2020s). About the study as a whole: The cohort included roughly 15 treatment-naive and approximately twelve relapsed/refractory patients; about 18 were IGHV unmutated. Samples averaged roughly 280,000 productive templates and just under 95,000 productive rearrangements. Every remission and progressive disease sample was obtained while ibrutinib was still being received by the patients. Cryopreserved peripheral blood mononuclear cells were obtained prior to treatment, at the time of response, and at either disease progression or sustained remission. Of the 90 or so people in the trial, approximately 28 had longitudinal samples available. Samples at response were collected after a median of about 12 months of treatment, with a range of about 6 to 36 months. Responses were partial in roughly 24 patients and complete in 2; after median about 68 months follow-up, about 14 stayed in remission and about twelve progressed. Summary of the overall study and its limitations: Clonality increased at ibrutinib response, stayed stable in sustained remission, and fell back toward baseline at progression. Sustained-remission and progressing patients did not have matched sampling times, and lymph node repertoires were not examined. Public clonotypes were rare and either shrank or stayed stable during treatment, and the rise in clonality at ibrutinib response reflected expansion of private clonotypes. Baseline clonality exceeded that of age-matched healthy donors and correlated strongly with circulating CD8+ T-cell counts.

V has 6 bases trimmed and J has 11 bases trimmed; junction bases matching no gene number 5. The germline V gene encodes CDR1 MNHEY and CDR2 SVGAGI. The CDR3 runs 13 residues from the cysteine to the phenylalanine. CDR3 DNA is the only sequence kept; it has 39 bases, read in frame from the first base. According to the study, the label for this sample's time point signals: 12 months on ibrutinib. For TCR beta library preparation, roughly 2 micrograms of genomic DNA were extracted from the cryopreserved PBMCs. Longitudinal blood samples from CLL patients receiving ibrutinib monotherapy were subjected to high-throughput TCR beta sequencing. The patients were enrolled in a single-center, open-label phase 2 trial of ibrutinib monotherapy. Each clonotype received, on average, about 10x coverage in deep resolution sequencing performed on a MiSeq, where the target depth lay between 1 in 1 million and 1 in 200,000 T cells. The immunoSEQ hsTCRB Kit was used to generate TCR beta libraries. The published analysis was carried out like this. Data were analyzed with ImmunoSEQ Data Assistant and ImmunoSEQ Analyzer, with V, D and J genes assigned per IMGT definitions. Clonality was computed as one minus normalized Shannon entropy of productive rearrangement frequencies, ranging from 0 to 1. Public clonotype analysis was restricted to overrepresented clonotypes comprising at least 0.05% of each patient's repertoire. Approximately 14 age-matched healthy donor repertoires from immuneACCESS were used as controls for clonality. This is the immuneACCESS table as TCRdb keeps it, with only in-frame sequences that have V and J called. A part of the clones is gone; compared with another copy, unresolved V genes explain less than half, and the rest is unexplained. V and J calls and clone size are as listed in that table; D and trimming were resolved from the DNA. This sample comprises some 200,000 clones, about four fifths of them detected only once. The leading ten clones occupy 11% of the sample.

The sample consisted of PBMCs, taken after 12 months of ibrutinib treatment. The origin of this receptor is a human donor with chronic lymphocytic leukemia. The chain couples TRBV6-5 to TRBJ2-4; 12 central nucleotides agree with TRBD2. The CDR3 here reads CASRATSGGFQYF. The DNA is TGTGCCAGCAGAGCCACTAGCGGGGGGTTTCAGTACTTC.